The rows below give T cell receptor beta chains drawn from one sample of a study of TIL therapy for anti-PD-1-resistant metastatic lung cancer. Data came from immunoSEQ multiplex PCR; TCRdb stores just in-frame clones and leaves some out. The sample holds roughly 20,000 clones, nearly 80% seen once. This specimen consisted of blood, obtained at baseline. The source is a person aged 25 to 80 with non-small cell lung cancer. Both conserved end residues are part of each CDR3. D genes are given only for firm matches. Some rows mark clone size as missing; the rest say once, few, many or name a class of expanded clone.

size	D	V	J	CDR3	DNA
.	.	TRBV3-1/TRBV3-2	TRBJ1-2	CASTTKAANYGYTF	TGTGCCAGCACCACCAAGGCAGCTAACTATGGCTACACCTTC
.	.	TRBV10-2	TRBJ1-6	CASRPGENSPLHF	TGCGCCAGCCGACCCGGGGAGAATTCACCCCTCCACTTT
.	TRBD2	TRBV4-1	TRBJ2-5	CASSLTSRETQYF	TGCGCCAGCAGCCTGACTAGCCGAGAGACCCAGTACTTC
.	TRBD2	TRBV9	TRBJ2-3	CASSVAGTSGGVDTQYF	TGTGCCAGCAGCGTAGCCGGGACTAGCGGGGGGGTGGATACGCAGTATTTT
few	.	TRBV25-1	TRBJ1-1	CASSGGVGAFF	TGTGCCAGCAGTGGGGGCGTAGGAGCTTTCTTT
.	TRBD2	TRBV6-4	TRBJ2-1	CASSGGTKRGRTYNEQFF	TGTGCCAGCAGTGGGGGTACTAAGCGGGGGCGGACCTACAATGAGCAGTTCTTC
once	TRBD2	TRBV3-1/TRBV3-2	TRBJ2-7	CASSQEFGTSGYEQYF	TGTGCCAGCAGCCAAGAATTCGGGACTAGCGGCTACGAGCAGTACTTC
.	TRBD2	TRBV15	TRBJ2-1	CATSRDRSMGGGADEQFF	TGTGCCACCAGCAGAGATAGGAGTATGGGCGGGGGGGCCGATGAGCAGTTCTTC
.	.	TRBV15	TRBJ2-5	CATSRDFYQETQYF	TGTGCCACCAGCAGAGATTTCTACCAAGAGACCCAGTACTTC
.	TRBD1	TRBV4-3	TRBJ1-5	CASSQDRGEDQPQHF	TGCGCCAGCAGCCAGGACAGGGGAGAGGATCAGCCCCAGCATTTT
.	.	TRBV5-5	TRBJ2-5	CASSLDGQKKETQYF	TGTGCCAGCAGCTTGGATGGACAGAAAAAAGAGACCCAGTACTTC
.	.	TRBV7-8	TRBJ1-5	CASSLAWGLGGSQPQHF	TGTGCCAGCAGCTTAGCTTGGGGGCTCGGCGGTAGTCAGCCCCAGCATTTT
.	.	TRBV3-1/TRBV3-2	TRBJ1-4	CASSHVGWRAPFMKLFF	TGTGCCAGCAGCCATGTGGGTTGGAGGGCCCCTTTTATGAAACTGTTTTTT
.	TRBD2	TRBV7-3	TRBJ2-1	CASSLERGGFGEQFF	TGTGCCAGCAGCTTAGAGCGGGGGGGCTTCGGTGAGCAGTTCTTC
.	TRBD2	TRBV11-2	TRBJ2-2	CASNRRVAGVTGELFF	TGTGCCAGCAACAGAAGGGTAGCGGGGGTCACCGGGGAGCTGTTTTTT
once	.	TRBV21-1	TRBJ2-1	CASSKRGRGAPYNEQFF	TGTGCCAGCAGCAAAAGGGGGCGGGGGGCACCCTACAATGAGCAGTTCTTC
.	.	TRBV5-4	TRBJ2-2	CASSLAGGRVAGELFF	TGTGCCAGCAGCTTGGCCGGAGGCCGAGTCGCCGGGGAGCTGTTTTTT
.	.	TRBV7-9	TRBJ1-5	CASSPRGAGSNQPQHF	TGTGCCAGCAGCCCAAGGGGGGCTGGGAGCAATCAGCCCCAGCATTTT
.	.	TRBV7-9	TRBJ2-5	CASSLDGGSRETQYF	TGTGCCAGCAGCTTAGATGGGGGGAGCAGAGAGACCCAGTACTTC
.	TRBD2	TRBV5-1	TRBJ2-1	CASSVTSGGAEEQFF	TGCGCCAGCAGCGTGACTAGCGGGGGGGCCGAGGAGCAGTTCTTC
few	TRBD1	TRBV7-9	TRBJ1-2	CASSDPGGRFYGYTF	TGTGCCAGCAGCGACCCAGGGGGGCGCTTCTATGGCTACACCTTC
.	TRBD1	TRBV14	TRBJ2-7	CASSQDRDRAYEQYF	TGTGCCAGCAGCCAAGATCGGGACAGGGCCTACGAGCAGTACTTC